This TCR beta chain was recovered during a study of beta chain features in type 1 diabetes. This CDR3 has 15 amino acids. Deletions cut 5 bases from V and 4 bases from J, with 14 bases between. The V gene's germline CDR1 is SGHAT and CDR2 FQNNGV. Reverse transcribing all isolated RNA meant expressed TCRB transcripts were sequenced. The method was immunoSEQ multiplex PCR; TCRdb's version includes in-frame clones alone and lacks a portion of them. In the table there are 900,000 or so clones, about a sixth of which are singletons. This clone has more than one count but fewer than ten. The V gene is TRBV11-2, the J gene TRBJ2-2, with a tentative D call TRBD1 (5 bases). This clonotype was sampled from a woman under 30 in good health. The source material was naive CD4+ T cells from blood. CDR3 in amino acids: CASSPTAGRTGELFF. In DNA form, the CDR3 reads TGTGCCAGCAGCCCTACGGCAGGGCGCACCGGGGAGCTGTTTTTT.